This TCR beta chain was recorded in a study of T cell responses to AZD1222 COVID-19 vaccine. Profiled with immunoSEQ multiplex PCR; TCRdb holds only in-frame clones, not every one. The repertoire includes around 200,000 clones, 94% of them detected once, and 1.5% to 2% sits in the top ten. The germline gives CDR1 SGHRS, CDR2 YFSETQ. This CDR3 has 15 residues. Losses at the gene ends were 4 bases for V and 7 bases for J; bases not matched to a gene: 11. V gene TRBV5-1 combines with J gene TRBJ2-7, with TRBD2 matching 10 bases. The specimen was peripheral blood, collected 28 days after the second AZD1222 dose. The receptor comes from an adult who received the AZD1222 COVID-19 vaccine. CDR3 amino acids: CASSDGLAVGTEQYF. The CDR3 DNA reads TGCGCCAGCAGCGATGGACTAGCGGTGGGAACGGAGCAGTACTTC. The full variable domain, its missing parts supplied by reference TRBV5-1 and TRBJ2-7, is KAGVTQTPRYLIKTRGQQVTLSCSPISGHRSVSWYQQTPGQGLQFLFEYFSETQRNKGNFPGRFSGRQFSNSRSEMNVSTLELGDSALYLCASSDGLAVGTEQYFGPGTRLTVT.